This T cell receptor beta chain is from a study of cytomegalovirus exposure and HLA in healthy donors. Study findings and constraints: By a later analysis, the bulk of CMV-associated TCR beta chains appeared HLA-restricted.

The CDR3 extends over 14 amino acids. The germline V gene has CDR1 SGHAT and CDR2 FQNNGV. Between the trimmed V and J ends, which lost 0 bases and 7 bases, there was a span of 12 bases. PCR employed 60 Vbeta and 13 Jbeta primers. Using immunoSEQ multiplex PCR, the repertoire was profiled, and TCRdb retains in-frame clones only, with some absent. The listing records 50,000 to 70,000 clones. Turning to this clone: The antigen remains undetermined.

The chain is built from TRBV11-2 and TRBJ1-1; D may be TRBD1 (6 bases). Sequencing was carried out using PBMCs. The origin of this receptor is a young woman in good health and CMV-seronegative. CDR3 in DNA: TGTGCCAGCAGCTTAGATGGGGGCCTCGGTGAAGCTTTCTTT. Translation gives CASSLDGGLGEAFF.